A selection of T cell receptor beta chains follows, all from one sample in a study of preoperative IRX-2 immunotherapy in early breast cancer. Libraries were prepared by immunoSEQ multiplex PCR; TCRdb keeps only in-frame clonotypes and omits some of them. The profile shows tens of thousands of clones, approximately 84% of them singletons. The specimen comprised lymph node tissue, sampled before IRX-2 immunotherapy. The receptor source for this set is a human donor with breast cancer. The CDR3 runs from the conserved cysteine through the conserved F or W. The D gene is left open where the match is weak. Not all rows give a size; the values are once, few, many and, for expanded clones, a class.

j_gene	v_gene	d_gene	abundance	CDR3nt	CDR3aa
TRBJ2-7	TRBV19	TRBD1	NA	TGTGCCAGTAGTAGCCGGGACAGGGATTCGTACGAGCAGTACTTC	CASSSRDRDSYEQYF
TRBJ2-1	TRBV7-1	NA	NA	TGTGCCAGCAGCTTAGGGGACGACCGAAGTAATGAGCAGTTCTTC	CASSLGDDRSNEQFF
TRBJ1-2	TRBV6-8	TRBD1	NA	TGTGCCAGCAGTAGATACGACAGGGCCGGGAATGGCTACACCTTC	CASSRYDRAGNGYTF
TRBJ2-3	TRBV6-8	NA	few	TGTGCCAGCAGTAAACGCCCTAGCACAGATACGCAGTATTTT	CASSKRPSTDTQYF
TRBJ1-2	TRBV5-1	NA	NA	TGCGCCAGCAGCTTGGCCCACAGGGTTGAAGGCTACACCTTC	CASSLAHRVEGYTF
TRBJ2-2	TRBV11-3	TRBD1	few	TGTGCCAGCGGGACAGGGGGCATCACCGGGGAGCTGTTTTTT	CASGTGGITGELFF
TRBJ1-1	TRBV6-8	TRBD1	NA	TGTGCCAGCACCAAAGGGGGCCGGACTGAAGCTTTCTTT	CASTKGGRTEAFF
TRBJ1-1	TRBV11-3	NA	NA	TGTGCCAGCAGAGCGGGACAATGGGACACTGAAGCTTTCTTT	CASRAGQWDTEAFF
TRBJ1-6	TRBV11-3	NA	few	TGTGCCAGCAGCGTAATCAGGGGCCTAGGGGGTTCACCCCTCCACTTT	CASSVIRGLGGSPLHF
TRBJ1-5	TRBV6-8	TRBD1	NA	TGTGCCAGCCTCCGGGACAGGGGTAATCAGCCCCAGCATTTT	CASLRDRGNQPQHF
TRBJ1-2	TRBV19	NA	NA	TGTGCCAGTAGTATGGCGGGCAGGGTGCGCGGCTACACCTTC	CASSMAGRVRGYTF
TRBJ1-1	TRBV6-8	TRBD1	once	TGTGCCAGCAGTCTTGACAGGGGCACTGAAGCTTTCTTT	CASSLDRGTEAFF
TRBJ1-5	TRBV11-3	NA	NA	TGTGCCAGCAGCCTTACACATAGCAATCAGCCCCAGCATTTT	CASSLTHSNQPQHF
TRBJ1-5	TRBV4-1	TRBD1	NA	TGCGCCAGCAGCCAAGACCAGGGGGGGCATCAGCCCCAGCATTTT	CASSQDQGGHQPQHF
TRBJ2-7	TRBV6-8	TRBD2	NA	TGTGCCAGCAGCAAGGGACTAGCGGGGCCCTACGAGCAGTACTTC	CASSKGLAGPYEQYF
TRBJ1-1	TRBV23-1	NA	NA	TGCGCCAGCAGCCAAGGGGACTTAGGACGGGCCACCGAAGCTTTCTTT	CASSQGDLGRATEAFF
TRBJ2-1	TRBV19	NA	NA	TGTGCCAGTAGTCCGGAAGGGAACTCCTACAATGAGCAGTTCTTC	CASSPEGNSYNEQFF
TRBJ1-5	TRBV6-1	NA	few	TGTGCCAGCAGTGAAGCTCGAAGGCTACGAGGACAGCCCCAGCATTTT	CASSEARRLRGQPQHF
TRBJ1-3	TRBV11-3	NA	NA	TGTGCCAGCAGCTTAGTTTCTGAACCCAGCTCTGGAAACACCATATATTTT	CASSLVSEPSSGNTIYF
TRBJ1-6	TRBV30	NA	NA	TGTGCCTGGAGTGTACCCAGAGATTCACCCCTCCACTTT	CAWSVPRDSPLHF
TRBJ2-7	TRBV5-1	NA	NA	TGCGCCAGCAGCATGGATGGGGGCCGGGGCCCCTTTTACGAGCAGTACTTC	CASSMDGGRGPFYEQYF
TRBJ2-7	TRBV6-8	NA	once	TGTGCCAGCAGGAGGTGGCAGGGGCACGAGCAGTACTTC	CASRRWQGHEQYF
TRBJ1-5	TRBV14	NA	few	TGTGCCAGCAGGTCTGGGGGCGGACGTCAGCCCCAGCATTTT	CASRSGGGRQPQHF
TRBJ2-7	TRBV7-6	NA	once	TGTGCCAGCAGCCAAGGAAGATTGGGCTACGAGCAGTACTTC	CASSQGRLGYEQYF
TRBJ1-3	TRBV29-1	NA	NA	TGCAGCGTTGATTCAGGGTCCCTCTCTGGAAACACCATATATTTT	CSVDSGSLSGNTIYF